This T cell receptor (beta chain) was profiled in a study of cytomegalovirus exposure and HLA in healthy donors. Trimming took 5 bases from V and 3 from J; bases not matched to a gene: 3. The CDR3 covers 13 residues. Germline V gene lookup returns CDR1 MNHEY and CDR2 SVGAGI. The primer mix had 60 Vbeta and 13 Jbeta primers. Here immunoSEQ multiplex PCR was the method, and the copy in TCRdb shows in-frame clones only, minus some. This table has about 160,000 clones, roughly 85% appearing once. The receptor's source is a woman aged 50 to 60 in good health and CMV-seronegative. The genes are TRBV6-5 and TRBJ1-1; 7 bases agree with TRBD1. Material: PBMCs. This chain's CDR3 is CASSRQGHTEAFF. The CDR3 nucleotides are TGTGCCAGCAGTCGACAGGGTCACACTGAAGCTTTCTTT.